This T cell receptor (beta chain) was observed in a study of OX40 agonist ivuxolimab in advanced cancers. In the case of this clone: What it binds is not known.

Germline values: CDR1 SGHRS, CDR2 YFSETQ. The CDR3 has 15 amino acids. The germline V and J ends were trimmed by 1 base and 2 bases, with 12 bases remaining between them. Profiling relied on immunoSEQ multiplex PCR, and the TCRdb table lists in-frame clones only, not all of them. The sample lists more than 80,000 clones, roughly 89% occurring once. Study-level findings and limits: What antigens the expanded peripheral T cells recognized was never established.

V gene TRBV5-1 combines with J gene TRBJ1-1, with D tentatively TRBD1 (5 bases). Specimen: CD4+ or CD8+ T cells sorted from blood, collected in a trial of the OX40 agonist ivuxolimab. This receptor was taken from an adult with an advanced solid tumor such as melanoma, head and neck, liver or kidney cancer. CDR3 nucleotides: TGCGCCAGCAGCTTGTTCACAGGAACCAACACTGAAGCTTTCTTT. Residues: CASSLFTGTNTEAFF.